This T cell receptor beta chain was documented in a study of T cells after yellow fever vaccination. Across the study: SMART-Seq v4 Ultra Low Input served to prepare low-cell-number fractions. Findings and caveats of the study: Detected again after the booster were most primary-vaccination clones, at about 96% CD4 and 88% CD8. The presence of abundant clonotypes contaminating from the bulk population was possible in FACS-sorted repertoires.

This clonotype was recorded a few times. Its antigen is undetermined. The authors made TCR cDNA by 5'RACE template switching, adding a universal primer site and UMIs. In TCRdb, the 5' RACE reads were re-called with MiXCR into one record per CDR3 protein. The sample consists of roughly 350,000 distinct CDR3 sequences, about 4% of them appearing once. Sequencing was performed on PBMCs, taken 5 days after the yellow fever booster vaccination. This receptor was obtained from a man aged 18 to 35 who received the YFV17D yellow fever vaccine.

The CDR3 reads CASRDGLSSYNEQFF. In DNA, the CDR3 is TGTGCCAGTAGGGACGGACTGAGCTCCTACAATGAGCAGTTCTTC. The chain joins TRBV19 to TRBJ2-1, with a possible D match to TRBD2 (5 bases). In germline, CDR1 is LNHDA, CDR2 SQIVND (reference sequence). CDR3 length equals 15 residues. Deletions cut 6 bases from V and 0 bases from J, with 12 bases between.